This TCR beta chain originates from a study of blood T cell repertoires in COVID-19. Overall study: The study drew acute and convalescent COVID-19 samples from the United States, Italy and Spain.

This clone has only a few counts. Generated by immunoSEQ multiplex PCR, the TCRdb table keeps only in-frame clones and is missing some. The sample records about 59,000 clones, about four fifths being singletons. V dropped 4 bases and J dropped 4 bases, with 12 bases sitting between them. CDR3 length: 14 amino acids. Germline V gene data show CDR1 as SGHRS and CDR2 as YFSETQ. The material sequenced was peripheral blood. The V call is TRBV5-1, the J call TRBJ2-1; D unresolved. This sequence was found in a woman of 80 years or more with active or convalescent COVID-19. CDR3 sequence: CASSTSGGYNEQFF. CDR3 bases: TGCGCCAGCAGCACTTCGGGTGGGTACAATGAGCAGTTCTTC.